Here is one T cell receptor beta chain with its context. No antigen is known for it. This record comes from a study of cytomegalovirus exposure and HLA in healthy donors. Notes on the study in general: In a later analysis, HLA-C alleles had the fewest associated TCRs, DRB1 alleles the most. Cytomegalovirus association was assigned to some 160 TCR beta chains. Fewer N-insertions (relative to the roughly 670-donor mean) were reportedly seen in an Asian-associated ancestry cluster in a later analysis.

Use of 60 Vbeta and 13 Jbeta primers characterized the PCR. Original analysis: Later work found 80 million to 85 million unique TCR beta chains, with 9.5 million to 12 million shared. Sequencing was performed with immunoSEQ multiplex PCR; in TCRdb, only in-frame clones are kept and a portion is missing. V and J calls and clone size are those listed in that table; D and trimming were worked out from the DNA. Of approximately 130,000 clones in the sample, about 80% are singletons; the top ten hold approximately 4%. Between the trimmed V and J ends, which lost 6 bases and 6 bases, there was a span of 12 bases. Per the germline V gene, CDR1 is MNHEY and CDR2 is SMNVEV (reference sequence). CDR3 length equals 14 residues.

This sequence was found in a woman aged 40 to 50 in good health and CMV-seronegative. Sequences were obtained from PBMCs. J is TRBJ1-6 and V is TRBV27; D may be TRBD1 (6 bases). The DNA of the CDR3 is TGTGCCAGCAGCCTCCGGACAGTTAATTCACCCCTCCACTTT. This encodes CASSLRTVNSPLHF.